A selection of T cell receptor beta chains follows, all from one sample in a study of blood T cell repertoires in COVID-19. Profiled with immunoSEQ multiplex PCR; TCRdb holds only in-frame clones, not every one. Found here are 25,000 to 35,000 clones, 75% to 85% of them singletons; the top ten hold around 8.6%. Sequenced: peripheral blood. These receptors were obtained from a man older than 75 with active COVID-19. The CDR3 runs from the conserved cysteine through the conserved F or W. A D gene is named only where the DNA matches it firmly. Only part of the rows carry a size: once, few, many, or a class if the clone is expanded.

clone_size j_call d_call v_call cdr3_aa cdr3_nt
NA TRBJ1-2 NA TRBV18 CASSPVQERRLGGYTF TGTGCCAGCTCACCGGTACAGGAGCGCCGTCTCGGGGGCTACACCTTC
NA TRBJ1-2 NA TRBV5-4 CASSRNLRVNYGYTF TGTGCCAGCAGCAGAAACTTACGGGTTAACTATGGCTACACCTTC
NA TRBJ2-1 NA TRBV7-3 CASSPFGHRDEQFF TGTGCCAGCAGCCCGTTTGGCCACAGGGATGAGCAGTTCTTC
NA TRBJ1-3 NA TRBV3-1/TRBV3-2 CASSQGASGNTIYF TGTGCCAGCAGCCAGGGGGCGTCAGGAAACACCATATATTTT
NA TRBJ2-1 NA TRBV30 CASRGPGSSYNEQFF TGTGCCTCGAGGGGGCCCGGGAGCTCCTACAATGAGCAGTTCTTC
NA TRBJ1-2 TRBD1 TRBV24-1 CATSDRDRGSYTF TGTGCCACCAGTGACAGGGACAGGGGCAGCTACACCTTC
NA TRBJ2-7 NA TRBV7-9 CASSLVSDEQYF TGTGCCAGCAGCTTAGTATCGGACGAGCAGTACTTC
NA TRBJ2-1 TRBD1 TRBV14 CASSQDRGQYNEQFF TGTGCCAGCAGCCAAGACAGGGGGCAGTACAATGAGCAGTTCTTC
few TRBJ1-4 NA TRBV13 CASSLEGVDEKLFF TGTGCCAGCAGCTTAGAAGGGGTGGACGAAAAACTGTTTTTT
NA TRBJ1-2 TRBD1 TRBV19 CASSIEGQGLGGYTF TGTGCCAGTAGTATAGAAGGACAGGGCTTAGGCGGCTACACCTTC
NA TRBJ1-1 NA TRBV28 CASTLGGVNTEAFF TGTGCCAGCACCTTGGGGGGAGTGAACACTGAAGCTTTCTTT
NA TRBJ1-4 NA TRBV28 CASGGLNEKLFF TGTGCCAGCGGCGGCCTTAATGAAAAACTGTTTTTT
once TRBJ1-6 NA TRBV3-1/TRBV3-2 CASTQGKFSYNSPLHF TGTGCCAGTACGCAGGGGAAGTTTTCCTATAATTCACCCCTCCACTTT
few TRBJ2-5 NA TRBV28 CASSLSRVGETQYF TGTGCCAGCAGTTTGTCCAGGGTGGGAGAGACCCAGTACTTC
NA TRBJ2-5 NA TRBV5-1 CASSRSAGFQETQYF TGCGCCAGCAGCCGCAGCGCAGGGTTCCAAGAGACCCAGTACTTC
NA TRBJ2-7 NA TRBV5-1 CASSFFTASSYEQYF TGCGCCAGCAGCTTCTTCACAGCAAGTTCCTACGAGCAGTACTTC
few TRBJ1-3 NA TRBV7-2 CASSLPGSGNTIYF TGTGCCAGCAGCTTACCGGGATCTGGAAACACCATATATTTT
NA TRBJ1-2 NA TRBV13 CASSSTQGTYGYTF TGTGCCAGCAGCTCGACGCAGGGAACCTATGGCTACACCTTC
NA TRBJ2-5 NA TRBV10-3 CAISPGARQETQYF TGTGCCATCAGTCCAGGGGCTCGCCAAGAGACCCAGTACTTC
NA TRBJ2-5 NA TRBV10-2 CASSFRGETQYF TGCGCCAGCAGTTTTCGAGGCGAGACCCAGTACTTC
NA TRBJ2-3 TRBD2 TRBV4-3 CASSQWAGGADTQYF TGCGCCAGCAGCCAATGGGCGGGGGGCGCAGATACGCAGTATTTT
NA TRBJ2-3 TRBD1 TRBV5-4 CASSLAKGAGADTQYF TGTGCCAGCAGCTTGGCCAAGGGGGCCGGCGCAGATACGCAGTATTTT
once TRBJ1-2 NA TRBV7-2 CASSPTEQDGYTF TGTGCCAGCAGCCCCACGGAACAGGATGGCTACACCTTC
NA TRBJ1-1 NA TRBV5-1 CASSLAAGNTEAFF TGCGCCAGCAGCTTGGCCGCGGGGAACACTGAAGCTTTCTTT
NA TRBJ1-2 NA TRBV5-1 CASSTDSLGYTF TGCGCCAGCAGCACCGACAGCCTAGGCTACACCTTC
once TRBJ1-1 NA TRBV5-4 CASSLVKNTEAFF TGTGCCAGCAGCTTGGTCAAGAACACTGAAGCTTTCTTT
NA TRBJ2-7 TRBD1 TRBV19 CASSEFSGTGTVEQYF TGTGCCAGTAGTGAATTTTCCGGGACAGGCACCGTTGAGCAGTACTTC
few TRBJ2-7 TRBD2 TRBV3-1/TRBV3-2 CASSPTSGGMQQYF TGTGCCAGCAGCCCGACTAGCGGGGGCATGCAGCAGTACTTC
NA TRBJ2-3 TRBD2 TRBV5-4 CASSLVGGSDTQYF TGTGCCAGCAGCTTGGTGGGGGGGTCAGATACGCAGTATTTT
once TRBJ2-1 NA TRBV11-3 CASSLGRGAEQFF TGTGCCAGCAGCTTAGGGAGGGGCGCTGAGCAGTTCTTC
NA TRBJ2-2 TRBD1 TRBV5-8 CASSPWTGGDGELFF TGTGCCAGCAGCCCGTGGACAGGGGGTGACGGGGAGCTGTTTTTT
NA TRBJ2-1 TRBD2 TRBV7-3 CASSSRTSGGYNEQFF TGTGCCAGCAGCTCGCGGACTAGCGGGGGGTACAATGAGCAGTTCTTC
NA TRBJ2-2 NA TRBV9 CASSVSAPSTGTGELFF TGTGCCAGCAGCGTTTCGGCTCCCAGCACGGGCACCGGGGAGCTGTTTTTT
NA TRBJ1-1 TRBD1 TRBV27 CASSFRGRDTEAFF TGTGCCAGCAGTTTCAGGGGGCGGGACACTGAAGCTTTCTTT
NA TRBJ2-7 NA TRBV25-1 CASSDSGREQYF TGTGCCAGCAGTGACTCAGGGAGGGAGCAGTACTTC